The text below deals with one T cell receptor beta chain. This sample is drawn from a study of T cells in Graves' hyperthyroidism and ophthalmopathy. The CDR3 has 15 residues. In germline, CDR1 is SEHNR, CDR2 FQNEAQ (reference sequence). The V and J ends lost 5 bases and 3 bases respectively, with 14 bases between them. The investigators amplified TCR beta CDR3 regions from RNA transcripts. First-round RT-PCR with HTBI primers amplified the TCR CDR3 region. MiXCR, run by TCRdb on the multiplex PCR reads, gives a single entry per CDR3 protein. The data hold fewer than 750,000 distinct CDR3 sequences, with 14% to 15% observed a single time.

V and J are TRBV7-9 and TRBJ1-3; tentatively, D is TRBD1 (5 bases). This clonotype was obtained from a woman aged 40 to 55 with Graves' ophthalmopathy. Material: blood. The CDR3 is CASSQDIQLGNTIYF. CDR3 DNA: TGTGCCAGCAGCCAGGACATCCAACTTGGAAACACCATATATTTT.